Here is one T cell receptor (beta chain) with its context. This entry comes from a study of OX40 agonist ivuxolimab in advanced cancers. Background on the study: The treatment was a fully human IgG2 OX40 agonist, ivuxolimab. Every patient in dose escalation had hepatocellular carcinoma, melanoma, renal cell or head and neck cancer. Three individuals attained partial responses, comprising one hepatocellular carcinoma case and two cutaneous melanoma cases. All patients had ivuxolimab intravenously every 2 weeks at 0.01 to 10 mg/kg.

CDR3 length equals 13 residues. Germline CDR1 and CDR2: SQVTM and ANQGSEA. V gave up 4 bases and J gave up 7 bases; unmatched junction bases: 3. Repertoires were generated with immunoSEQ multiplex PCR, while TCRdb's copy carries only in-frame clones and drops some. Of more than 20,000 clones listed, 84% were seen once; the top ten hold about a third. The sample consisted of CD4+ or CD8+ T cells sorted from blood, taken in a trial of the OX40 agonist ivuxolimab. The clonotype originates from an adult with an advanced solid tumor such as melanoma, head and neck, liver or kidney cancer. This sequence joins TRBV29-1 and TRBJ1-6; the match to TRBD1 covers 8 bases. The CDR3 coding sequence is TGCAGCGTTGCGACAGGGGAAAATTCACCCCTCCACTTT. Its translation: CSVATGENSPLHF.